What follows are 23 T cell receptor beta chains derived from one specimen sequenced in a study of metastatic and nonmetastatic thyroid tumors. TCRdb reprocessed the PCR reads using MiXCR. Seen here are approximately 20,000 clones, less than 35% observed once, and the top ten hold about 20%. Thyroid surgery had not been preceded by any treatment in any patient. The specimen sequenced was adjacent normal tissue. The receptors originated from a female donor with papillary thyroid cancer or a benign thyroid nodule (not recorded which). Some clones in this sample may be carry-over from other donors' samples.

V and J are TRBV4-1 and TRBJ2-3; 12 bases fit TRBD2. V lost 0 bases to trimming and J lost 6 bases; unmatched junction nucleotides: 7. CDR3 length: 17 amino acids. The germline V gene has CDR1 MGHRA and CDR2 YSYEKL. The CDR3 nucleotides are TGCGCCAGCAGCCAAGAGTGGACTAGCGGGAATTTGGATACGCAGTATTTT. It encodes CASSQEWTSGNLDTQYF.

This clone came up a few times. The chain combines TRBV10-2 with TRBJ1-1; 10 bases map to TRBD1. The CDR3 covers 17 residues. Trimming cost V 5 bases and J 2 bases; bases outside gene matches: 11. Germline loops: CDR1 WSHSY, CDR2 SAAADI. The DNA of the CDR3 is TGCGCCAGCAGTTACGGTACCGGGACAGGGGTTAACACTGAAGCTTTCTTT. It is translated as CASSYGTGTGVNTEAFF.

The CDR3 spells CATSDPTGGVGYTF. The DNA for the CDR3 is TGTGCCACCAGTGACCCGACAGGGGGCGTAGGCTACACCTTC. The chain carries TRBV24-1 and TRBJ1-2; TRBD1 matches at 10 bases. V gave up 4 bases and J gave up 8 bases; unmatched junction bases: 6. The CDR3 sequence is 14 residues long. Per germline, CDR1 KGHDR and CDR2 SFDVKD.

This clone is categorized as medium-sized. V gene TRBV2 combines with J gene TRBJ1-5, with a weak D call TRBD1 (6 bases). CDR1 SNHLY and CDR2 FYNNEI come from the germline V gene. V gave up 5 bases and J gave up 3 bases, with 11 bases separating them. The length of the CDR3 is 14 residues. The CDR3 nucleotides are TGTGCCAGCAGTAGCGGGACATCCAATCAGCCCCAGCATTTT. Protein: CASSSGTSNQPQHF.

This clone was detected only a few times. The chain employs TRBV19 and TRBJ2-1, with 12 nucleotides matching TRBD2. This CDR3 comprises 17 residues. V shed 5 bases, J shed 1 base, and the junction held 6 bases outside the gene matches. Per germline, CDR1 LNHDA and CDR2 SQIVND (reference sequence). The CDR3 DNA is TGTGCCAGTAGTCCCCGACTAGCGGGAGTATCCTACAATGAGCAGTTCTTC. Its protein is CASSPRLAGVSYNEQFF.

The V call is TRBV30, the J call TRBJ2-2; TRBD2 matches at 11 bases. The germline gives CDR1 GTSNPN, CDR2 SVGIG (reference sequence). The CDR3 runs 16 residues. V shed 0 bases and J 4 bases; nucleotides not matched to a gene: 4. In DNA, the CDR3 is TGTGCCTGGAGTGTTCTAGCGGGAGGAACCACCGGGGAGCTGTTTTTT. Residues: CAWSVLAGGTTGELFF. Together with reference TRBV30 and TRBJ2-2, the CDR3 gives the full variable domain: SQTIHQWPATLVQPVGSPLSLECTVEGTSNPNLYWYRQAAGRGLQLLFYSVGIGQISSEVPQNLSASRPQDRQFILSSKKLLLSDSGFYLCAWSVLAGGTTGELFFGEGSRLTVL.

The V call is TRBV11-3, the J call TRBJ2-1, with 8 bases aligning to TRBD2. Germline V CDR1 and CDR2: SGHNT, YENEEA. The CDR3 has 14 amino acids. V gave up 7 bases and J gave up 6 bases; unmatched junction bases: 8. The CDR3 spells CASTPSGPGNEQFF. The CDR3 DNA reads as TGTGCCAGCACCCCTAGCGGGCCGGGCAATGAGCAGTTCTTC.

In this sample, this clone turned up a few times. The genes are TRBV6-1 and TRBJ1-2; no firm D call. The germline gives CDR1 MNHNS, CDR2 SASEGT. CDR3 length: 13 residues. Trimming cost V 4 bases and J 7 bases, with 13 bases left between them. CDR3 sequence reads: CASSGQRVAGYTF. The CDR3, as DNA: TGTGCCAGCAGTGGCCAAAGGGTTGCTGGCTACACCTTC.

This clone was picked up a small number of times. V and J are TRBV6-6 and TRBJ1-1; tentative D call: TRBD1 (5 bases). V was clipped by 0 bases and J by 1 base, with 9 bases between them. The CDR3 consists of 15 residues. The germline gives CDR1 MNHNY, CDR2 SVGAGI (reference sequence). The DNA for the CDR3 is TGTGCCAGCAGTTACTCGGGGCCGTGGAACACTGAAGCTTTCTTT. Amino acid sequence: CASSYSGPWNTEAFF.

This clone was found a few times. This sequence joins TRBV6-1 and TRBJ2-1; 9 nucleotides line up with TRBD2. Germline-derived CDR1 and CDR2 are MNHNS and SASEGT. The junction had 5 bases not matched to a gene; V was cut back by 7 bases and J by 1 base. CDR3 size: 15 residues. The CDR3 loop reads CASTISGGSYNEQFF. In DNA form, the CDR3 reads TGTGCCAGCACTATTAGCGGGGGATCCTACAATGAGCAGTTCTTC.

The sample holds a few counts of this clone. This chain joins TRBV6-1 and TRBJ2-7; TRBD1 matches at 10 bases. Per germline, CDR1 MNHNS and CDR2 SASEGT. The V and J ends lost 4 bases and 0 bases, in that order; junction bases with no gene match: 3. CDR3 length: 15 amino acids. The CDR3 DNA follows: TGTGCCAGCAGTGTCTGGACAGGGGGCTCCTACGAGCAGTACTTC. Its translation: CASSVWTGGSYEQYF.

This clone was seen more than once but under ten times. The V gene is TRBV6-1, the J gene TRBJ1-3; possible D gene TRBD1, 5 bases. With 6 bases removed from V and 2 bases from J, the gap between germline ends came to 11 bases. This CDR3 is 14 amino acids long. The V gene's germline CDR1 is MNHNS and CDR2 SASEGT. Written as DNA, the CDR3 is TGTGCCAGCAGAGTACTGGGGGCTGGAAACACCATATATTTT. Residues: CASRVLGAGNTIYF.

The chain is built from TRBV11-2 and TRBJ2-7, with 7 bases aligning to TRBD1. Germline V gives CDR1 SGHAT, CDR2 FQNNGV. This CDR3 has 14 residues. V shed 4 bases and J 1 base; nucleotides not matched to a gene: 4. CDR3 in DNA: TGTGCCAGCAGCTACAGGACAGGTTCCTACGAGCAGTACTTC. This sequence encodes CASSYRTGSYEQYF.

The J gene is TRBJ1-5, the V gene TRBV11-2; D is undetermined. CDR1 is SGHAT, CDR2 FQNNGV, per germline. The ends were cut back, 5 bases at V and 5 bases at J, with 16 bases in the middle. This CDR3 comprises 15 residues. CDR3: CASSPSVGEDQPQHF. The CDR3, as DNA: TGTGCCAGCAGCCCGTCAGTCGGGGAAGATCAGCCCCAGCATTTT.

This clone was counted between two and nine times. V and J are TRBV11-2 and TRBJ1-6; D is unresolved. Looked up from germline, CDR1 is SGHAT and CDR2 is FQNNGV. V was clipped by 1 base and J by 9 bases, with 7 bases between them. CDR3 length: 13 amino acids. The DNA for the CDR3 is TGTGCCAGCAGCTTAGCAGCCGGTTCACCCCTCCACTTT. The encoded protein is CASSLAAGSPLHF.

This clone was seen repeatedly, ten times or more. The CDR3 bases are TGCAGTGCTAGAGGTTCAGGGGGGACCGGGGAGCTGTTTTTT. Translated, it gives CSARGSGGTGELFF. The V call is TRBV20-1, the J call TRBJ2-2; TRBD1 might be the D (7 bases). From germline, CDR1 is DFQATT and CDR2 SNEGSKA (reference sequence). This CDR3 spans 14 amino acids. Trimming pared 1 base from V and 5 bases from J, leaving 11 bases between.

Judged by abundance, this clone is medium-sized. The chain has TRBV28 and TRBJ1-2; D is unclear. The length of the CDR3 is 13 residues. Germline loops: CDR1 MDHEN, CDR2 SYDVKM. V lost 5 bases to trimming and J lost 3 bases, with 10 bases between them. DNA for the CDR3: TGTGCCAGCAGTCCGTTGGACCACTATGGCTACACCTTC. Translating it yields CASSPLDHYGYTF.

This clone has a count of ten or more. The chain recombines TRBV7-9 with TRBJ1-3; possible D gene TRBD1, 6 bases. The CDR3 length is 14 residues. Looked up from germline, CDR1 is SEHNR and CDR2 is FQNEAQ (reference sequence). V was pared by 7 bases and J by 0 bases, with 10 bases between. CDR3 bases: TGTGCCAGCACCCTAGGGGGCTCTGGAAACACCATATATTTT. Its protein product is CASTLGGSGNTIYF.

The V and J genes are TRBV7-3 and TRBJ2-1; tentatively, D is TRBD1 (5 bases). The V gene lost 9 bases and the J gene lost 8 bases, with 14 bases spanning the gap. Germline V gives CDR1 SGHTA, CDR2 FQGTGA. The CDR3 has 12 amino acids. In DNA form, the CDR3 reads TGTGCCAGTGGCCCGCACAGGTATGAGCAGTTCTTC. Its protein is CASGPHRYEQFF.

V gene TRBV11-1 combines with J gene TRBJ2-1; D might be TRBD2 (6 bases). V was clipped by 5 bases and J by 2 bases, with 16 bases between them. In germline, CDR1 is SGHAT, CDR2 FQDESV (reference sequence). CDR3 length: 16 amino acids. The DNA of the CDR3 is TGTGCCAGCAGCCCCTCATATAGCGGAACCTACAATGAGCAGTTCTTC. Translated: CASSPSYSGTYNEQFF.

This clone has just a few counts. V usage is TRBV5-5 and J usage is TRBJ2-1; maybe TRBD1 (5 bases). V was cut by 1 base and J by 5 bases, with 10 bases left in between. The V gene's germline CDR1 is SGHKS and CDR2 YYEKEE (reference sequence). The CDR3 length is 14 residues. Here the CDR3 DNA reads TGTGCCAGCAGCTTGTCCAGGGCGAACAATGAGCAGTTCTTC. It encodes CASSLSRANNEQFF. Variable domain in full (rest from reference TRBV5-5 and TRBJ2-1): DAGVTQSPTHLIKTRGQQVTLRCSPISGHKSVSWYQQVLGQGPQFIFQYYEKEERGRGNFPDRFSARQFPNYSSELNVNALLLGDSALYLCASSLSRANNEQFFGPGTRLTVL.

This clone was observed a handful of times. The rearrangement joins TRBV28 to TRBJ2-1; perhaps D is TRBD1 or TRBD2 (5 bases each). Germline V gene lookup returns CDR1 MDHEN and CDR2 SYDVKM. CDR3 length equals 14 residues. V lost 5 bases and J 9 bases, leaving 17 bases between the germline ends. The CDR3 DNA follows: TGTGCCAGCAGTGTGACAAGCACTAGGGGTGAGCAGTTCTTC. It yields the protein CASSVTSTRGEQFF.

The genes are TRBV9 and TRBJ2-5; 7 nucleotides agree with TRBD1. Germline values: CDR1 SGDLS, CDR2 YYNGEE. This CDR3 region has 15 residues. J was trimmed by 5 bases and V by 2 bases; bases with no gene match: 9. CDR3 loop: CASSVRDSGVETQYF. The DNA for the CDR3 is TGTGCCAGCAGCGTCCGGGACAGTGGCGTGGAGACCCAGTACTTC.